This T cell receptor beta chain was observed in a study of T cell repertoires in cytomegalovirus infection. General study findings and limits: Clonotypes of TCR beta that were HLA-C-restricted and CMV-specific dominated the ex vivo response.

TCRdb used MiXCR to reprocess the reads, holding one entry per CDR3 protein. The sample includes 500,000 to 600,000 distinct CDR3 sequences, approximately 17% of them seen just once. The sample holds many counts of this clonotype. What it binds is unknown. CDR3 length equals 12 residues. The ends were cut back, 3 bases at V and 4 bases at J, with 4 bases in the middle. Looked up from germline, CDR1 is LNHDA and CDR2 is SQIVND (reference sequence). The chain has TRBV19 and TRBJ1-5, with unresolved D. The TCR comes from a human donor in good health (CMV status not recorded). Some clones in this sample may be carry-over from other donors' samples. The material sequenced was CD8+ T cells from PBMCs. The CDR3 DNA reads as TGTGCCAGTAGTATTGGGAATCAGCCCCAGCATTTT. It codes for CASSIGNQPQHF.